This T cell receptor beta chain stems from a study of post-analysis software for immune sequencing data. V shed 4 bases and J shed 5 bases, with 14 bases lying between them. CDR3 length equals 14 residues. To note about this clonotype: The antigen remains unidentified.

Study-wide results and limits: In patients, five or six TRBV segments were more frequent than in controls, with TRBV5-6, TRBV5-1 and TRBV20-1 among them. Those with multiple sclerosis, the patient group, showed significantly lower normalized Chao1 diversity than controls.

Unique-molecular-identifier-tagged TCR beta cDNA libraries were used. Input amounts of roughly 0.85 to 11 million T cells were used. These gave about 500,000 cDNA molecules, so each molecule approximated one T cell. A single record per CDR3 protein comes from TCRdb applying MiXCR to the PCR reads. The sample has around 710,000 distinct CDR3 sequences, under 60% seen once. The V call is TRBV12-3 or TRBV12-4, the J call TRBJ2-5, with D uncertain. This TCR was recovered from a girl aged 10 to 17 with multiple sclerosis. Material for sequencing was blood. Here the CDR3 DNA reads TGTGCCAGCAGTTCTCCGGTCTCAGAGGAGACCCAGTACTTC. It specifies CASSSPVSEETQYF.